In its sample, the clone carrying this TCR beta chain was seen once. Source study methods: Amplification with reference gene primers provided the estimates of nucleated cell counts. The protocol was immunoSEQ multiplex PCR, while the TCRdb copy is restricted to in-frame clones and leaves out a portion. V and J calls and clone size follow that table, whereas D and trimming were derived from the DNA. The data contain tens of thousands of clones, approximately 85% of them seen just once; the ten biggest clones take up more than 7.5%. These data are taken from a study of blood T cell repertoires in COVID-19. For the study at large: Sites in the United States, Italy and Spain provided acute and convalescent COVID-19 samples. PBMCs, B-cell-depleted T cells, or T cells provided the cDNA or gDNA that made up the material.

Trimming stripped 6 bases from V and 1 base from J, with 13 bases between. Germline V lookup: CDR1 MNHEY, CDR2 SMNVEV (reference sequence). The CDR3 runs 14 residues. This sequence originates from a woman between 45 and 60 years old with active COVID-19. The V and J genes are TRBV27 and TRBJ2-7, with TRBD2 as a possible D gene (6 bases). Sequencing input: peripheral blood. The CDR3 loop is CASRGGPSSYEQYF. DNA of the CDR3: TGTGCCAGCAGGGGGGGACCATCTTCCTACGAGCAGTACTTC.